One sample yielded the 26 T cell receptor beta chains listed below, sequenced in a study of T-cell memory formation after mild COVID-19 listed by TCRdb under 2021. Libraries came from 5' RACE. The run used an Illumina NovaSeq 6000. TCRdb took the public reads, trimmed them with fastp at Q25, ran MiXCR for clone calling and kept in-frame beta chains. Rows merge per CDR3 protein into single entries with the most common DNA and genes. For this sample the table gives some 440,000 distinct CDR3 sequences, of which around 27% were detected only once. Approximately 13% of the sample is taken by the ten largest. The specimen sequenced was PBMCs or a T cell subset sorted from them (not recorded which). Source of these receptors: an adult woman who had mild COVID-19 (a few samples of this study predate the infection). The sample titles of this study are shuffled in the database, so cell type and time point are left out; the donor was told from shared clones.

The gene calls are TRBV5-1 and TRBJ2-7; TRBD1 aligns across 8 bases. V shed 4 bases, J shed 7 bases, and the junction held 10 bases outside the gene matches. In germline, CDR1 is SGHRS, CDR2 YFSETQ. The CDR3 loop spans 14 amino acids. CDR3 in DNA: TGCGCCAGCAGCCTGGGACAGGACCTTTGGGAGCAGTACTTC. Protein: CASSLGQDLWEQYF.

The rearrangement uses TRBV20-1 and TRBJ1-1; weak D call: TRBD1 (5 bases). The CDR3 covers 15 residues. In germline, CDR1 is DFQATT, CDR2 SNEGSKA (reference sequence). V gave up 7 bases and J gave up 4 bases, with 22 bases separating them. CDR3 region: CSGWEVRGGGTEAFF. The CDR3, as DNA: TGCAGTGGTTGGGAGGTACGGGGGGGTGGCACTGAAGCTTTCTTT.

The chain recombines TRBV19 with TRBJ2-2, with D tentatively TRBD1 (5 bases). V lost 3 bases and J 6 bases, leaving 5 bases between the germline ends. Germline V CDR1 and CDR2: LNHDA, SQIVND (reference sequence). The CDR3 spans 12 residues. The CDR3 DNA is TGTGCCAGTAGTATCAGGGCCGGGGAGCTGTTTTTT. It is translated as CASSIRAGELFF.

The V and J genes are TRBV24-1 and TRBJ2-5, with 9 bases that match TRBD1. V shed 4 bases and J 2 bases; nucleotides not matched to a gene: 10. CDR3 length equals 17 residues. Germline loops: CDR1 KGHDR, CDR2 SFDVKD. CDR3 nucleotides: TGTGCCACCAGTGACCCGAAGACCGGGACAGGGCAAGAGACCCAGTACTTC. Residues: CATSDPKTGTGQETQYF.

This clonotype was seen more than once but under ten times. The chain has TRBV9 and TRBJ2-5, with 9 bases aligning to TRBD2. V lost 3 bases to trimming and J lost 6 bases; unmatched junction nucleotides: 12. CDR3 size: 16 residues. Germline CDR1 SGDLS, CDR2 YYNGEE. As DNA, the CDR3 is TGTGCCAGCAGCGACGAATTAGCGGGAGTTGGAAAGACCCAGTACTTC. It translates to CASSDELAGVGKTQYF. Supplemented by reference TRBV9 and TRBJ2-5, the full variable domain reads DSGVTQTPKHLITATGQRVTLRCSPRSGDLSVYWYQQSLDQGLQFLIQYYNGEERAKGNILERFSAQQFPDLHSELNLSSLELGDSALYFCASSDELAGVGKTQYFGPGTRLLVL.

The chain couples TRBV4-3 to TRBJ1-2; D not resolved. The V and J ends lost 1 base and 8 bases respectively, with 23 bases between them. The CDR3 is 17 amino acids. From germline, CDR1 is LGHNA and CDR2 YSLEER. The CDR3 region has the DNA TGCGCCAGCAGCCAAGGAACTCCGGGCCCACCTTCGGGGGGCTACACCTTC. Its protein is CASSQGTPGPPSGGYTF.

The chain links TRBV10-3 to TRBJ2-3; the D is unclear. Germline CDR1 reads ENHRY; CDR2 reads SYGVKD. The V end lost 3 bases, the J end lost 2 bases, and 15 bases lay between the germline ends. This CDR3 is 16 amino acids long. CDR3 region: CAISEVIGYDTDTQYF. DNA of the CDR3: TGTGCCATCAGTGAAGTTATAGGATACGACACAGATACGCAGTATTTT.

In its sample, this clonotype was seen once. This rearrangement joins TRBV30 to TRBJ2-2; D is undetermined. The germline V and J ends were trimmed by 6 bases and 7 bases, with 9 bases remaining between them. The CDR3 consists of 11 residues. The germline CDR1 and CDR2 sequences are GTSNPN and SVGIG (reference sequence). CDR3 sequence (DNA): TGTGCCTGCCTAGAGGTCGGGGAGCTGTTTTTT. Amino acids: CACLEVGELFF.

A few counts support this clonotype. V gene TRBV4-3 combines with J gene TRBJ2-7, with D unclear. V dropped 0 bases and J dropped 2 bases, with 11 bases sitting between them. CDR3 length: 15 residues. The germline gives CDR1 LGHNA, CDR2 YSLEER. CDR3 DNA sequence: TGCGCCAGCAGCCAAGAAGGGCACATCCCCTACGAGCAGTACTTC. Translation gives CASSQEGHIPYEQYF.

This clonotype came up a few times. V usage is TRBV12-3 or TRBV12-4 and J usage is TRBJ1-1; D gene unclear. The CDR3 has 10 residues. V lost 4 bases to trimming and J lost 6 bases, with 3 bases between them. CDR3 protein: CASSSSEAFF. The CDR3 DNA reads TGTGCCAGCAGTTCTTCTGAAGCTTTCTTT.

In this sample, this clonotype turned up a few times. This rearrangement joins TRBV19 to TRBJ2-5; TRBD2 might be the D (5 bases). Germline CDR1 is LNHDA and CDR2 is SQIVND (reference sequence). The V gene lost 4 bases and the J gene lost 1 base, with 7 bases spanning the gap. The length of the CDR3 is 13 residues. DNA for the CDR3: TGTGCCAGTAGTACCCGGGGCCAAGAGACCCAGTACTTC. The encoded protein is CASSTRGQETQYF.

The sample holds many counts of this clonotype. This chain's CDR3 is CASSLDTGGNQPQHF. CDR3 nucleotides: TGCGCCAGCAGCTTGGATACAGGGGGCAATCAGCCCCAGCATTTT. This chain uses TRBV5-1 with TRBJ1-5; TRBD1 aligns across 7 bases. V shed 0 bases and J 2 bases; nucleotides not matched to a gene: 2. The CDR3 is made up of 15 amino acids. The V gene's germline CDR1 is SGHRS and CDR2 YFSETQ.

V usage is TRBV18 and J usage is TRBJ2-1; 9 nucleotides line up with TRBD2. The CDR3 has 14 amino acids. Unmatched junction bases numbered 4, after V lost 2 bases and J lost 8 bases. The germline V gene has CDR1 KGHSH and CDR2 LQKENI. The CDR3 sequence: CASSPLRGGYEQFF. CDR3 coding DNA: TGTGCCAGCTCACCATTGCGGGGGGGCTATGAGCAGTTCTTC.

This clonotype was recorded at least ten times. The chain combines TRBV6-2 or TRBV6-3 with TRBJ2-7, with TRBD2 matching 7 bases. Germline loops: CDR1 MNHEY, CDR2 SVGEGT. The CDR3 is 15 amino acids. After removal of 0 bases from V and 7 bases from J, the junction contained 9 bases not matched to a gene. The CDR3 nucleotides are TGTGCCAGCAGTTACTCGGGCGGGAGATCTTTTGAGCAGTACTTC. Its protein is CASSYSGGRSFEQYF.

J is TRBJ1-5 and V is TRBV6-2 or TRBV6-3, with 7 bases that match TRBD1. The V gene's germline CDR1 is MNHEY and CDR2 SVGEGT. The CDR3 extends over 13 amino acids. After removal of 6 bases from V and 7 bases from J, the junction contained 6 bases not matched to a gene. CDR3 loop: CASSRQGGQPQHF. The DNA for the CDR3 is TGTGCCAGCAGCCGACAGGGAGGACAGCCCCAGCATTTT.

The chain joins TRBV5-1 to TRBJ1-3; D not certain. The germline CDR1 and CDR2 sequences are SGHRS and YFSETQ. CDR3 length: 13 residues. Trimming pared 5 bases from V and 0 bases from J, leaving 6 bases between. CDR3 DNA sequence: TGCGCCAGCAGGGCTCCCTCTGGAAACACCATATATTTT. It codes for CASRAPSGNTIYF. The full variable domain, in which reference TRBV5-1 and TRBJ1-3 provide the parts outside the CDR3, is KAGVTQTPRYLIKTRGQQVTLSCSPISGHRSVSWYQQTPGQGLQFLFEYFSETQRNKGNFPGRFSGRQFSNSRSEMNVSTLELGDSALYLCASRAPSGNTIYFGEGSWLTVV.

This clonotype was seen ten or more times. CDR3 region: CASSLALQETQYF. CDR3 sequence (DNA): TGTGCCAGCAGCTTAGCCCTCCAAGAGACCCAGTACTTC. The chain uses TRBV7-9 and TRBJ2-5; the D is unclear. CDR1 and CDR2 from the germline V gene are SEHNR and FQNEAQ (reference sequence). This CDR3 has 13 amino acids. The V end was cut by 0 bases, the J end by 1 base, with 3 bases between.

CDR3 nucleotides: TGTGCCACCAGCAGAGATTACGCCGGACTAGCGCTTGGCGAGCAGTACTTC. Translation gives CATSRDYAGLALGEQYF. V gene TRBV15 combines with J gene TRBJ2-7, with 9 bases that match TRBD2. V was pared by 0 bases and J by 6 bases, with 12 bases of the junction left unmatched. This CDR3 contains 17 residues. Per germline, CDR1 LNHNV and CDR2 YYDKDF (reference sequence).

This chain connects TRBV7-2 to TRBJ2-7; D unresolved. The CDR3 loop spans 13 amino acids. Germline CDR1 SGHTA, CDR2 FQGNSA. Trimming left V 5 bases short and J 3 bases short, with 11 bases between. This CDR3 is CASSRTGLYEQYF. For the CDR3, the DNA is TGTGCCAGCAGCCGCACTGGGCTCTACGAGCAGTACTTC.

This chain links TRBV5-6 with TRBJ2-7; D is uncertain. The germline CDR1 and CDR2 sequences are SGHDT and YYEEEE. The ends were cut back, 0 bases at V and 1 base at J, with 8 bases in the middle. The CDR3 is 14 amino acids. CDR3 nucleotide sequence: TGTGCCAGCAGCTTGGGGTCGGAATCCTACGAGCAGTACTTC. Its protein product is CASSLGSESYEQYF.

This clonotype has just a few counts. The gene calls are TRBV6-2 or TRBV6-3 and TRBJ2-7; no clear D. Per germline, CDR1 MNHEY and CDR2 SVGEGT. The CDR3 covers 15 residues. V dropped 2 bases and J dropped 1 base, with 12 bases sitting between them. The CDR3 is CASSYNPDGSYEQYF. CDR3 nucleotide sequence: TGTGCCAGCAGTTACAATCCGGACGGTTCCTACGAGCAGTACTTC.

The chain uses TRBV7-2 and TRBJ2-4; D perhaps matches TRBD1 (6 bases). The CDR3 sequence is 17 residues long. The V end lost 6 bases, the J end lost 2 bases, and 20 bases lay between the germline ends. Germline CDR1 is SGHTA and CDR2 is FQGNSA. Written as DNA, the CDR3 is TGTGCCAGCAGGGGAGTTACGAAGGACAGATCCAAAAACATTCAGTACTTC. Its translation is CASRGVTKDRSKNIQYF.

The V gene is TRBV15, the J gene TRBJ2-3; 14 nucleotides agree with TRBD2. The germline CDR1 and CDR2 sequences are LNHNV and YYDKDF (reference sequence). The CDR3 covers 17 residues. V lost 5 bases, J lost 6 bases, and 10 bases stayed unmatched. CDR3 nucleotide sequence: TGTGCCACCAGCCCCCCGACTAGCGGGGGGGGTTGGGATACGCAGTATTTT. This sequence encodes CATSPPTSGGGWDTQYF.

The chain is built from TRBV20-1 and TRBJ2-7; D is ambiguous. Germline V gene data show CDR1 as DFQATT and CDR2 as SNEGSKA (reference sequence). V was pared by 8 bases and J by 4 bases, with 18 bases between. The CDR3 runs 13 residues. The CDR3 nucleotides read TGCAGTTCGTCGCCGGCCCTGGGATACGAGCAGTACTTC. It codes for CSSSPALGYEQYF.

The V gene is TRBV29-1, the J gene TRBJ1-2, with TRBD1 matching over 7 bases. V dropped 3 bases and J dropped 3; count of bases not matched to a gene: 1. This CDR3 spans 12 amino acids. Germline-derived CDR1 and CDR2 are SQVTM and ANQGSEA. The CDR3 loop is CSVDRGDYGYTF. CDR3 nucleotides: TGCAGCGTTGACAGGGGGGACTATGGCTACACCTTC.

The chain recombines TRBV5-1 with TRBJ2-7, with 9 bases identical to TRBD1. The V gene end was trimmed by 0 bases and the J gene end by 5 bases; junction bases not matched to a gene: 3. The CDR3 totals 14 residues. Germline CDR1 reads SGHRS; CDR2 reads YFSETQ. The CDR3 here is CASSLDRGPDEQYF. The CDR3 nucleotides read TGCGCCAGCAGCTTGGACAGGGGGCCGGACGAGCAGTACTTC.